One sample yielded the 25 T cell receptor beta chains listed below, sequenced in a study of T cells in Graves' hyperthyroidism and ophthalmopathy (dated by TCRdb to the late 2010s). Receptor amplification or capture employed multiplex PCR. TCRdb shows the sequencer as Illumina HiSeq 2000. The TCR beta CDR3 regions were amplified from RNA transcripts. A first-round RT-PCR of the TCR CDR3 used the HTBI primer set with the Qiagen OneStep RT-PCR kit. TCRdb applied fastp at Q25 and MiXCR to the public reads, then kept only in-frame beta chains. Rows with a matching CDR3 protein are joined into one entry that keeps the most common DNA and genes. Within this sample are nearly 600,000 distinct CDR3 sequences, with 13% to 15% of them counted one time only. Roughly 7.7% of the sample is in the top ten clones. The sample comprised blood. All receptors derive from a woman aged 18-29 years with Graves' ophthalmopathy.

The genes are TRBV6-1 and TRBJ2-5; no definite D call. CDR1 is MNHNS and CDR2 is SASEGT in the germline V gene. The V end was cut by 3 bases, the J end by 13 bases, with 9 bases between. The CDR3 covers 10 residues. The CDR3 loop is CASSDPKRYF. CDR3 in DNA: TGTGCCAGCAGTGACCCCAAAAGGTACTTC.

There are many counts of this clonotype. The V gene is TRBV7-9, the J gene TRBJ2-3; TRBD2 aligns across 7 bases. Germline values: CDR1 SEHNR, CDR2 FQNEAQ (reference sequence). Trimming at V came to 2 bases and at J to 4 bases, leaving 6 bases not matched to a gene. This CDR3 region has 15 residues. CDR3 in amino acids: CASSLKRERPDTQYF. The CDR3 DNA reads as TGTGCCAGCAGCTTAAAGCGGGAAAGGCCAGATACGCAGTATTTT.

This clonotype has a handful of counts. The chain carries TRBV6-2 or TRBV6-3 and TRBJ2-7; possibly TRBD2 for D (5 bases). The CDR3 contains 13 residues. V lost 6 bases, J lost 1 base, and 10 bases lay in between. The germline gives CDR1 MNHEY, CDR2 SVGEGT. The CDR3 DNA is TGTGCCAGCAGCGACACTAGTTCCTACGAGCAGTACTTC. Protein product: CASSDTSSYEQYF.

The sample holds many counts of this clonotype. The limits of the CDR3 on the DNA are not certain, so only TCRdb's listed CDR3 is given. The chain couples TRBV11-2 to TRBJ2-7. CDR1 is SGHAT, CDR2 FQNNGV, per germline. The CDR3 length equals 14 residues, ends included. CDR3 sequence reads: CASSPSLGTGEQYF.

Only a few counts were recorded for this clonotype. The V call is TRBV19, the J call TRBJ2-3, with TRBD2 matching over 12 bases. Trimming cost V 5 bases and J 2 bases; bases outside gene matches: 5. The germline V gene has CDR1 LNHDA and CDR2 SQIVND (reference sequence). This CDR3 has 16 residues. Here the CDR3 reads CASSRGLAGSTDTQYF. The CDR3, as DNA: TGTGCCAGTAGTCGCGGACTAGCGGGATCCACAGATACGCAGTATTTT. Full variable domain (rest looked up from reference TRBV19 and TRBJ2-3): DGGITQSPKYLFRKEGQNVTLSCEQNLNHDAMYWYRQDPGQGLRLIYYSQIVNDFQKGDIAEGYSVSREKKESFPLTVTSAQKNPTAFYLCASSRGLAGSTDTQYFGPGTRLTVL.

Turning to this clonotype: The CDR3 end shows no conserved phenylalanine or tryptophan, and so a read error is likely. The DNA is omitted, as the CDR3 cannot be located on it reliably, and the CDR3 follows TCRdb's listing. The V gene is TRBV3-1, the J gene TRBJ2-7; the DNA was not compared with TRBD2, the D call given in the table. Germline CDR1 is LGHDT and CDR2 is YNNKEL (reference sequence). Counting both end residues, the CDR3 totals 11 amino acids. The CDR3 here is CASSQGGRLLL.

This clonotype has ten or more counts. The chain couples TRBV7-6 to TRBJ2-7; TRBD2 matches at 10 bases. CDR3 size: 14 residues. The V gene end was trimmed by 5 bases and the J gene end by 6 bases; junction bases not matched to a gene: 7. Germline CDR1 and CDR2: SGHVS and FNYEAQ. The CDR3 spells CASSLSGRATEQYF. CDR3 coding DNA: TGTGCCAGCAGCCTGAGCGGGAGGGCCACCGAGCAGTACTTC.

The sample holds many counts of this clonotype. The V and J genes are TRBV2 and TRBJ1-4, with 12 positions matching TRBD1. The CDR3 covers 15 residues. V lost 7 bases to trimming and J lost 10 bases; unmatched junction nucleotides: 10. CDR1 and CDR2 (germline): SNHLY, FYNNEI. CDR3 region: CASTVPGQGAVKLFF. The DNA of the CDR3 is TGTGCCAGCACCGTCCCGGGACAGGGGGCGGTAAAACTGTTTTTT.

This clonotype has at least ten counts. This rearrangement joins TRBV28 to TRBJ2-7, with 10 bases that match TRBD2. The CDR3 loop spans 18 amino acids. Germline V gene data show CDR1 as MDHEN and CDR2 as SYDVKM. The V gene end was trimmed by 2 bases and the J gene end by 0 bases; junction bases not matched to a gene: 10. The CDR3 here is CASSLNFLAGVFSYEQYF. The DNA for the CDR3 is TGTGCCAGCAGTTTAAACTTCCTAGCGGGAGTGTTCTCCTACGAGCAGTACTTC.

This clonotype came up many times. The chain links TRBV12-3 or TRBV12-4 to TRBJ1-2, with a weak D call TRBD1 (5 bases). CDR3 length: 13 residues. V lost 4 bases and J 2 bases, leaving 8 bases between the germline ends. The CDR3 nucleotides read TGTGCCAGCAGTTCTCCAGGGAACTATGGCTACACCTTC. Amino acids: CASSSPGNYGYTF.

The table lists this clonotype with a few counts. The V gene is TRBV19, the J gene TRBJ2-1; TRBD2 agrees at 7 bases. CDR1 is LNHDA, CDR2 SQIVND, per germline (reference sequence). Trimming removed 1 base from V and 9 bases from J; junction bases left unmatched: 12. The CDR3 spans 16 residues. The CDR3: CASSIVASGLRGEQFF. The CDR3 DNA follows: TGTGCCAGTAGTATAGTGGCTAGCGGCCTCCGGGGTGAGCAGTTCTTC. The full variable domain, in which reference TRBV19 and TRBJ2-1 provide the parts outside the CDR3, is DGGITQSPKYLFRKEGQNVTLSCEQNLNHDAMYWYRQDPGQGLRLIYYSQIVNDFQKGDIAEGYSVSREKKESFPLTVTSAQKNPTAFYLCASSIVASGLRGEQFFGPGTRLTVL.

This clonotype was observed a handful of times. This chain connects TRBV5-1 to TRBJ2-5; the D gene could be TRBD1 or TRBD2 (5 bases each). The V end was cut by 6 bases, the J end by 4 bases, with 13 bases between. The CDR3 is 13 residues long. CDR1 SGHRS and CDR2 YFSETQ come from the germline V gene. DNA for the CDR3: TGCGCCAGCATGGGGGATGAAGGAGAGACCCAGTACTTC. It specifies CASMGDEGETQYF.

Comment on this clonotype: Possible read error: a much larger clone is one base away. The CDR3 nucleotides read TGTGCCAGCAGTCAGGGACTAGCGTACTACAATGGGCAGTTCTTC. Translation: CASSQGLAYYNGQFF. The J gene is TRBJ2-1, the V gene TRBV27; 10 nucleotides match TRBD2. Per the germline V gene, CDR1 is MNHEY and CDR2 is SMNVEV (reference sequence). The CDR3 spans 15 residues.

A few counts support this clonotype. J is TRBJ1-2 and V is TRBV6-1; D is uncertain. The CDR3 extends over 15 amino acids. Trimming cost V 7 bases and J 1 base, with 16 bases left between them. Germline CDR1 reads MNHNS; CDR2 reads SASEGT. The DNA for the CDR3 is TGTGCCAGCACCCCCGAGAGGCAGCTTAACTATGGCTACACCTTC. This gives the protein CASTPERQLNYGYTF.

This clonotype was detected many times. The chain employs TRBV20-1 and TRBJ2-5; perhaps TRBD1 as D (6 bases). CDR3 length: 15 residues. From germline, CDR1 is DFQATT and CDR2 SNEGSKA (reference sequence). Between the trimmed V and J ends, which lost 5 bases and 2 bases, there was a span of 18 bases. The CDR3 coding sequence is TGCAGTGCTGATCCCGGTCAGGGGAAGCAAGAGACCCAGTACTTC. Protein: CSADPGQGKQETQYF.

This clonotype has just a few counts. The CDR3, as DNA: TGTGCCAGCACCGGCTCCGGGCAGAACACCGGGGAGCTGTTTTTT. It yields the protein CASTGSGQNTGELFF. This chain links TRBV12-3 or TRBV12-4 with TRBJ2-2; no firm D call. The CDR3 runs 15 residues. V was pared by 7 bases and J by 1 base, with 13 bases between.

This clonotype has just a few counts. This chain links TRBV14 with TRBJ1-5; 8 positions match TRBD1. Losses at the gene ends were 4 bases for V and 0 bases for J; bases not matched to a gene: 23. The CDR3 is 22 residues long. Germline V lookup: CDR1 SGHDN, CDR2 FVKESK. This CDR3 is CASSPPTGQECPVRLSNQPQHF. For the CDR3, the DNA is TGTGCCAGCAGCCCACCAACGGGACAGGAGTGCCCTGTTAGACTTAGCAATCAGCCCCAGCATTTT.

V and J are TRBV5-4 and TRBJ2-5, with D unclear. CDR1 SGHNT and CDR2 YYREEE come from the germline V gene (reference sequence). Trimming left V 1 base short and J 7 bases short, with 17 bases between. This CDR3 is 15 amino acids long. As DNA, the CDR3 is TGTGCCAGCAGCTTGTCCCACAGAGGAAGGTGGACCCAGTACTTC. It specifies CASSLSHRGRWTQYF.

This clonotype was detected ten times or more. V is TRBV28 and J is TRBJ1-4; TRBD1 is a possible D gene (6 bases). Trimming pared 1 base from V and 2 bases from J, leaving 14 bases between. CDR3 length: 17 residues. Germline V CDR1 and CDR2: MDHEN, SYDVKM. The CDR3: CASSLYRGATTNEKLFF. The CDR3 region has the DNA TGTGCCAGCAGTTTATATCGGGGGGCGACTACTAATGAAAAACTGTTTTTT. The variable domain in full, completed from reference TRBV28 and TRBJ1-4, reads DVKVTQSSRYLVKRTGEKVFLECVQDMDHENMFWYRQDPGLGLRLIYFSYDVKMKEKGDIPEGYSVSREKKERFSLILESASTNQTSMYLCASSLYRGATTNEKLFFGSGTQLSVL.

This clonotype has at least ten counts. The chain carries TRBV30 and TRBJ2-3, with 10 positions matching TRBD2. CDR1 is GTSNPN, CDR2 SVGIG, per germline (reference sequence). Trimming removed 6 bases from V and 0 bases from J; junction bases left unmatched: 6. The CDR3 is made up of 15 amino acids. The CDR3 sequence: CACKPLAGSTDTQYF. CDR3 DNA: TGTGCCTGTAAACCACTAGCGGGGAGCACAGATACGCAGTATTTT.

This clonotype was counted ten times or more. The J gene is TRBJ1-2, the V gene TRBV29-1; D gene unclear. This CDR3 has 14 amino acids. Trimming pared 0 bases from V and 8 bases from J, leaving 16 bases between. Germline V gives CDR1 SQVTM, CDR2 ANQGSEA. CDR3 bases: TGCAGCGTTGAAGAGGGCAGTCGGTTGGCGGGCTACACCTTC. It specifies CSVEEGSRLAGYTF. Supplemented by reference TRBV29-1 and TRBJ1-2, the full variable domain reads SAVISQKPSRDICQRGTSLTIQCQVDSQVTMMFWYRQQPGQSLTLIATANQGSEATYESGFVIDKFPISRPNLTFSTLTVSNMSPEDSSIYLCSVEEGSRLAGYTFGSGTRLTVV.

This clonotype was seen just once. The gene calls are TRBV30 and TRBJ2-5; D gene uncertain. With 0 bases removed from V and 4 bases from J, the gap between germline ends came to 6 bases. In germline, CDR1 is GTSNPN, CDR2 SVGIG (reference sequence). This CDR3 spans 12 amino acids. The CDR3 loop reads CAWSVLVETQYF. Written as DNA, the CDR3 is TGTGCCTGGAGTGTATTAGTAGAGACCCAGTACTTC.

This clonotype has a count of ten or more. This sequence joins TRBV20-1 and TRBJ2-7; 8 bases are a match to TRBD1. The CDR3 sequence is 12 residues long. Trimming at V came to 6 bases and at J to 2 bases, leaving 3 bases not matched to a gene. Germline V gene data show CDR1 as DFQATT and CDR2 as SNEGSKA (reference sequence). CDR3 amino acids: CSARQGTYEQYF. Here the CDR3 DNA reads TGCAGTGCCAGACAGGGGACCTACGAGCAGTACTTC.

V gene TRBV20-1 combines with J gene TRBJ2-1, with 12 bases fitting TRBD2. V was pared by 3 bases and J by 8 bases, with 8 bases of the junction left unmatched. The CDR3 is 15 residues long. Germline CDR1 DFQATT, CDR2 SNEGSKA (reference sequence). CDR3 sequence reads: CSASASGRASDEQFF. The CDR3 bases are TGCAGTGCTAGCGCTAGCGGGAGGGCGTCTGATGAGCAGTTCTTC.

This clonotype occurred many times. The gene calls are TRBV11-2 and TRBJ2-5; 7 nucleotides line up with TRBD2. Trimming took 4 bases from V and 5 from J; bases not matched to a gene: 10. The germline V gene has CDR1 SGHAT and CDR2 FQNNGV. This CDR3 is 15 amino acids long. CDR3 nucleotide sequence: TGTGCCAGCAGCTGGGCTAGCGGCGCGGGGGAGACCCAGTACTTC. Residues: CASSWASGAGETQYF.